A single sample gave rise to the 8 T cell receptor beta chains below, sequenced in a study of T cell responses to AZD1222 COVID-19 vaccine. Only in-frame clones appear in the TCRdb table, and some are missing; sequencing was by immunoSEQ multiplex PCR. The data contain over 90,000 clones, 88% of them seen just once; the ten biggest clones take up about 12%. The sample in question was peripheral blood, obtained 28 days after the second AZD1222 dose. These receptors were taken from an adult who received the AZD1222 COVID-19 vaccine.

The rearrangement uses TRBV27 and TRBJ2-7, with 7 nucleotides matching TRBD1. Trimming cost V 0 bases and J 2 bases; bases outside gene matches: 4. CDR3 length equals 15 residues. Germline V gene data show CDR1 as MNHEY and CDR2 as SMNVEV (reference sequence). Here the CDR3 DNA reads TGTGCCAGCAGTTTATCGTTTGGGACAGCCTACGAGCAGTACTTC. Translated: CASSLSFGTAYEQYF.

The rearrangement links TRBV6-5 to TRBJ1-2; maybe TRBD1 (5 bases). Trimming cost V 7 bases and J 8 bases, with 20 bases left between them. The CDR3 contains 14 residues. CDR1 MNHEY and CDR2 SVGAGI come from the germline V gene. The CDR3 is CASNEGPPSWGYTF. CDR3 bases: TGTGCCAGCAACGAGGGACCGCCATCGTGGGGCTACACCTTC.

The chain combines TRBV2 with TRBJ2-5; 9 nucleotides agree with TRBD2. The junction had 12 bases not matched to a gene; V was cut back by 6 bases and J by 7 bases. The germline gives CDR1 SNHLY, CDR2 FYNNEI. The CDR3 totals 15 residues. Here the CDR3 reads CASREDSSAGGTQYF. For the CDR3, the DNA is TGTGCCAGCAGGGAGGACTCTTCAGCGGGGGGGACCCAGTACTTC.

The chain combines TRBV3-1 (or the pseudogene TRBV3-2) with TRBJ1-5; D not resolved. The CDR3 sequence is 13 residues long. Trimming took off 4 bases at V and 1 base at J, with 5 bases between the two ends. The germline gives CDR1 LGHDT, CDR2 YNNKEL (reference sequence). CDR3 coding DNA: TGTGCCAGCAGCCCCACGAGCAATCAGCCCCAGCATTTT. Amino acid sequence: CASSPTSNQPQHF.

The chain joins TRBV5-4 to TRBJ2-6, with D uncertain. With 0 bases removed from V and 0 bases from J, the gap between germline ends came to 7 bases. The germline V gene has CDR1 SGHNT and CDR2 YYREEE (reference sequence). CDR3 size: 16 residues. In DNA form, the CDR3 reads TGTGCCAGCAGCTTGGGACTGAACTCTGGGGCCAACGTCCTGACTTTC. Residues: CASSLGLNSGANVLTF. The complete variable domain, with remaining parts taken from reference TRBV5-4 and TRBJ2-6, reads ETGVTQSPTHLIKTRGQQVTLRCSSQSGHNTVSWYQQALGQGPQFIFQYYREEENGRGNFPPRFSGLQFPNYSSELNVNALELDDSALYLCASSLGLNSGANVLTFGAGSRLTVL.

The V and J genes are TRBV6-5 and TRBJ2-1; a weak D match, TRBD1 (6 bases). Per germline, CDR1 MNHEY and CDR2 SVGAGI. The CDR3 totals 14 residues. Between the trimmed V and J ends, which lost 5 bases and 15 bases, there was a span of 23 bases. CDR3 sequence: CASSPHDRPPYRFF. The CDR3 DNA sequence: TGTGCCAGCAGTCCGCATGACAGGCCCCCTTATCGGTTCTTC.

The CDR3 nucleotides are TGTGCCAGTACGGGATATACTGAAGCTTTCTTT. Translated, it gives CASTGYTEAFF. The chain couples TRBV19 to TRBJ1-1; no clear D gene. V was clipped by 7 bases and J by 5 bases, with 8 bases between them. CDR3 length equals 11 residues. Looked up from germline, CDR1 is LNHDA and CDR2 is SQIVND (reference sequence).

The gene calls are TRBV9 and TRBJ2-7; unclear D gene. Trimming pared 0 bases from V and 2 bases from J, leaving 12 bases between. This CDR3 spans 15 amino acids. Germline CDR1 reads SGDLS; CDR2 reads YYNGEE. The CDR3 DNA is TGTGCCAGCAGCGTAGGACTCCCTTCCACCTACGAGCAGTACTTC. Amino acids: CASSVGLPSTYEQYF.